The 10 T cell receptor beta chains in this list originate from one sample, sequenced in a study of shared clonotypes between healthy human individuals. TCRdb keeps only in-frame clones here, not all; method: immunoSEQ multiplex PCR. Here the sample spans about 960,000 clones, 60% to 85% being singletons. The sequencing input was memory CD4+ T cells sorted from blood. As for subset: CD45RA-negative fraction. The source is a man in his late teens or twenties in good health.

To note about this clone: A read error is possible here, since a much larger clone lies one base away. The chain uses TRBV7-2 and TRBJ1-2, with 8 nucleotides matching TRBD1. CDR3 length: 13 residues. After removal of 5 bases from V and 2 bases from J, the junction contained 1 base not matched to a gene. Per the germline V gene, CDR1 is SGHTA and CDR2 is FQGNSA. The CDR3 DNA reads as TGTGCCAGCAGCCGACAGGGGAACTATGGCTACACCTTC. It specifies CASSRQGNYGYTF.

As concerns this clone: This may arise from a read error, as a much more abundant clone is one base away. V and J are TRBV7-6 and TRBJ1-1; D might be TRBD1 (5 bases). Germline CDR1 reads SGHVS; CDR2 reads FNYEAQ. This CDR3 is built from 13 residues. Trimming took off 0 bases at V and 4 bases at J, with 6 bases between the two ends. CDR3 nucleotides: TGTGCCAGCAGCTTAGCGGGGACCACTGAAGCTTTCTTT. It is translated as CASSLAGTTEAFF. The variable domain in full, with the rest retrieved from reference TRBV7-6 and TRBJ1-1, is GAGVSQSPRYKVTKRGQDVALRCDPISGHVSLYWYRQALGQGPEFLTYFNYEAQQDKSGLPNDRFSAERPEGSISTLTIQRTEQRDSAMYRCASSLAGTTEAFFGQGTRLTVV.

This rearrangement joins TRBV28 to TRBJ1-5; TRBD1 is a possible D gene (5 bases). Trimming shortened V by 10 bases and J by 1 base, and 20 bases separated the two germline ends. Germline V CDR1 and CDR2: MDHEN, SYDVKM. The CDR3 is 16 amino acids. The CDR3 protein is CATVGGTKISNQPQHF. In DNA, the CDR3 is TGTGCCACCGTGGGGGGGACTAAGATAAGCAATCAGCCCCAGCATTTT.

Concerning this clone: A far larger clone is a single base away, which makes a read error likely. The chain couples TRBV7-3 to TRBJ2-1, with D perhaps assigned TRBD1 or TRBD2 (5 bases each). V was pared by 1 base and J by 5 bases, with 6 bases between. This CDR3 has 13 residues. Looked up from germline, CDR1 is SGHTA and CDR2 is FQGTGA. CDR3 residues: CASSLRGDNEQFF. CDR3 sequence (DNA): TGTGCCAGCAGCTTAAGAGGGGACAATGAGCAGTTCTTC.

V usage is TRBV6-6 and J usage is TRBJ1-5; no firm D call. The V end lost 2 bases, the J end lost 5 bases, and 4 bases lay between the germline ends. Germline CDR1 MNHNY, CDR2 SVGAGI (reference sequence). This CDR3 spans 12 amino acids. CDR3 nucleotides: TGTGCCAGCAGTTACGCTTATCAGCCCCAGCATTTT. Translated, it gives CASSYAYQPQHF.

The J gene is TRBJ1-2, the V gene TRBV10-3; no definite D call. V was trimmed by 2 bases and J by 5 bases, leaving 9 bases between them. CDR3 length: 13 residues. In germline, CDR1 is ENHRY, CDR2 SYGVKD. The CDR3 nucleotides read TGTGCCATCAGTGAGATGGCGGAATATGGCTACACCTTC. Amino acid sequence: CAISEMAEYGYTF.

The chain is built from TRBV12-5 and TRBJ2-7; 14 positions match TRBD2. Germline-derived CDR1 and CDR2 are LGHNT and FRNRAP. J was trimmed by 6 bases and V by 0 bases; bases with no gene match: 7. The CDR3 has 17 residues. The CDR3 DNA follows: TGTGCTAGTGGTTTGGTAAGACTAGCGGGAGGGGTTGGCGAGCAGTACTTC. Translating it yields CASGLVRLAGGVGEQYF.

A few counts support this clone. The identical CDR3 is also encoded by other nucleotide sequences in the sample. V gene TRBV7-9 combines with J gene TRBJ2-7, with unresolved D. The length of the CDR3 is 11 residues. Germline V gene data show CDR1 as SEHNR and CDR2 as FQNEAQ (reference sequence). Deletions cut 5 bases from V and 3 bases from J, with 5 bases between. The CDR3 is CASSPIYEQYF. Here the CDR3 DNA reads TGTGCCAGCAGCCCCATCTACGAGCAGTACTTC.

This chain joins TRBV5-1 and TRBJ2-7; the D gene is possibly TRBD2 (6 bases). Germline V gene lookup returns CDR1 SGHRS and CDR2 YFSETQ. The CDR3 covers 14 residues. Between the trimmed V and J ends, which lost 0 bases and 2 bases, there was a span of 9 bases. The CDR3 DNA follows: TGCGCCAGCAGCTTGGGGGAGGCCCCCTACGAGCAGTACTTC. This sequence encodes CASSLGEAPYEQYF.

The chain couples TRBV30 to TRBJ1-1; 8 nucleotides match TRBD1. This CDR3 comprises 12 residues. V trimming: 3 bases; J trimming: 9 bases; junction bases outside the gene matches: 6. Germline values: CDR1 GTSNPN, CDR2 SVGIG (reference sequence). CDR3 in amino acids: CAWSQGASKAFF. The CDR3 region has the DNA TGTGCCTGGAGCCAGGGGGCGTCTAAAGCTTTCTTT.